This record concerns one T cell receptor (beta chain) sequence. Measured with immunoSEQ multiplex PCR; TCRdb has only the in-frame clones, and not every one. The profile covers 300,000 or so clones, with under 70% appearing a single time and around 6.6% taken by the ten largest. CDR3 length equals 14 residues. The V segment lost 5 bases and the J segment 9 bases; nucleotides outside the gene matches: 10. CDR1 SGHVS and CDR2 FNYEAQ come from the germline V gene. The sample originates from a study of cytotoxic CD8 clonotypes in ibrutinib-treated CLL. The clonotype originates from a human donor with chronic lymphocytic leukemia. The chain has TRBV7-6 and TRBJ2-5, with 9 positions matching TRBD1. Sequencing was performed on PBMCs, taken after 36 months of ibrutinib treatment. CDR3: CASSEVTGGEAQYF. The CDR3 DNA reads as TGTGCCAGCAGCGAAGTGACAGGGGGGGAGGCCCAGTACTTC.